The 6 T cell receptor beta chains given below trace back to one sample, sequenced in a study of spatial heterogeneity in lung cancer. The study, taken as a whole, reports: Counts of expanded intratumoral alpha and beta TCRs tracked tumor mutation counts.

No antigen is known for these receptors. Time point in this sample: sample taken at primary tumor resection. Each CDR3 protein is one row after TCRdb ran MiXCR on the 5' RACE reads. The data hold approximately 17,000 distinct CDR3 sequences, with 6% to 9% observed a single time. The sequencing here drew on lung tumor tissue, taken at surgery. The receptors were gathered from a male donor with early-stage non-small cell lung cancer.

This clonotype has a count of ten or more. The V gene is TRBV13, the J gene TRBJ2-2, with D possibly TRBD2 on 6 matching bases. This CDR3 is 13 amino acids long. The V gene's germline CDR1 is PRHDT and CDR2 FYEKMQ (reference sequence). V was cut by 3 bases and J by 6 bases, with 8 bases left in between. As DNA, the CDR3 is TGTGCCAGCAGCTTGGGGGGATCCGGGGAGCTGTTTTTT. The encoded protein is CASSLGGSGELFF.

This clonotype was counted ten times or more. The chain carries TRBV18 and TRBJ1-1; maybe TRBD1 (5 bases). The CDR3 is 13 amino acids. From germline, CDR1 is KGHSH and CDR2 LQKENI. Trimming left V 5 bases short and J 3 bases short, with 10 bases between. The CDR3 sequence is CASSWGEDTEAFF. CDR3 DNA sequence: TGTGCCAGCTCATGGGGGGAGGACACTGAAGCTTTCTTT.

This clonotype was found many times. The chain joins TRBV29-1 to TRBJ2-7; 7 positions agree with TRBD1. Germline trimming cut 4 bases from V and 2 bases from J; bases unmatched to any gene: 2. The CDR3 loop spans 12 amino acids. CDR1 is SQVTM and CDR2 is ANQGSEA in the germline V gene. CDR3 sequence (DNA): TGCAGCGTTGCGGGACAGACCTACGAGCAGTACTTC. Protein: CSVAGQTYEQYF.

This chain connects TRBV6-5 to TRBJ2-1; TRBD1 is a possible D gene (6 bases). This CDR3 comprises 17 residues. V was pared by 2 bases and J by 0 bases, with 14 bases between. CDR1 is MNHEY and CDR2 is SVGAGI in the germline V gene. The CDR3 here is CASSYLLTGSSYNEQFF. The CDR3 DNA reads TGTGCCAGCAGTTACCTACTGACAGGTAGCTCCTACAATGAGCAGTTCTTC.

A remark on this clonotype: An end of the junction differs from the germline gene, which may be a read error. V gene TRBV3-1 combines with J gene TRBJ1-2; maybe TRBD1 (5 bases). The CDR3 loop spans 14 amino acids. Germline-derived CDR1 and CDR2 are LGHDT and YNNKEL (reference sequence). CDR3 sequence reads: CASSPLQVNYGHTF. CDR3 in DNA: TGTGCCAGCAGCCCCTTACAGGTGAACTATGGCCACACCTTC.

This chain links TRBV6-4 with TRBJ1-1; D not certain. The germline V gene encodes CDR1 MRHNA and CDR2 SNTAGT. V lost 2 bases to trimming and J lost 3 bases, with 16 bases between them. The CDR3 covers 16 residues. CDR3 residues: CASSDVPLGRHTEAFF. Written as DNA, the CDR3 is TGTGCCAGCAGTGACGTCCCACTAGGGAGGCACACTGAAGCTTTCTTT.